Listed below are T cell receptor beta chains from one sample, sequenced in a study of T cell repertoires in cytomegalovirus infection. TCRdb fed the reads into MiXCR, producing one record per CDR3 protein. Seen here are some 440,000 distinct CDR3 sequences, approximately 31% observed once, and the top ten hold approximately 15%. Sample: PBMCs. These receptors were obtained from a human donor in good health (CMV status not recorded). Some clones in this sample may be carry-over from other donors' samples. The CDR3 runs from the conserved cysteine through the conserved F or W. The D gene is left open where the match is weak. Not all rows give a size; the values are once, few, many and, for expanded clones, a class.

D gene,V gene,clone size,J gene,CDR3 protein,CDR3 DNA
NA,TRBV24-1,few,TRBJ2-3,CATSGGDASTDTQYF,TGTGCCACCAGCGGGGGTGACGCTAGCACAGATACGCAGTATTTT
TRBD1,TRBV20-1,NA,TRBJ2-7,CSARDLTGEDEQYF,TGCAGTGCTCGAGACCTGACAGGGGAGGACGAGCAGTACTTC
NA,TRBV14,NA,TRBJ2-5,CASSPGLPNLRQETQYF,TGTGCCAGCAGCCCGGGACTTCCAAACCTCAGGCAAGAGACCCAGTACTTC
NA,TRBV19,NA,TRBJ2-5,CASCGAGVRETQYF,TGTGCCTCCTGTGGCGCAGGGGTGAGGGAGACCCAGTACTTC
NA,TRBV19,NA,TRBJ1-5,CASGAGNQPQHF,TGTGCCAGTGGGGCCGGCAATCAGCCCCAGCATTTT
TRBD2,TRBV28,few,TRBJ2-7,CASRTGTTPYEQYF,TGTGCCAGCAGAACCGGGACTACACCCTACGAGCAGTACTTC
NA,TRBV24-1,NA,TRBJ2-1,CATSDPTGPSSYNEQFF,TGTGCCACCAGTGACCCCACCGGACCTAGCTCCTACAATGAGCAGTTCTTC
NA,TRBV7-9,few,TRBJ1-1,CAFAGWYTEAFF,TGTGCCTTCGCCGGGTGGTACACTGAAGCTTTCTTT
TRBD1,TRBV10-3,NA,TRBJ2-7,CAISGQGIYEQYF,TGTGCCATCAGCGGACAGGGGATTTACGAGCAGTACTTC
NA,TRBV7-2,many,TRBJ2-6,CASSNMSGPGANVLTF,TGTGCCAGCAGCAACATGTCGGGGCCTGGGGCCAACGTCCTGACTTTC
TRBD1,TRBV11-2,NA,TRBJ2-2,CASDRGDTGELFF,TGTGCCAGTGACAGGGGTGACACCGGGGAGCTGTTTTTT
TRBD1,TRBV6-1,few,TRBJ1-2,CASSDMGQAHGYTF,TGTGCCAGCAGTGATATGGGACAGGCGCATGGCTACACCTTC
NA,TRBV2,NA,TRBJ1-5,CASSEGGYSNQPQHF,TGTGCCAGCAGTGAAGGGGGATATAGCAATCAGCCCCAGCATTTT
NA,TRBV27,NA,TRBJ2-1,CASSLNWDAAYNEQFF,TGTGCCAGCAGTCTTAACTGGGACGCCGCCTACAATGAGCAGTTCTTC
NA,TRBV7-2,NA,TRBJ1-5,CASSPGVGDIVNSNQPQHF,TGTGCCAGCAGCCCCGGGGTAGGGGACATAGTTAATAGCAATCAGCCCCAGCATTTT
TRBD1,TRBV11-3,NA,TRBJ2-1,CASSSHRGHYNEQFF,TGTGCCAGCAGCTCCCACAGGGGACACTACAATGAGCAGTTCTTC
NA,TRBV25-1,few,TRBJ2-7,CASSGPPGLRSYEQYF,TGTGCCAGCAGTGGCCCCCCGGGACTGCGCTCCTACGAGCAGTACTTC
NA,TRBV19,NA,TRBJ2-5,CASSMAFLQGQETQYF,TGTGCCAGTAGTATGGCTTTCCTGCAAGGTCAAGAGACCCAGTACTTC
NA,TRBV14,few,TRBJ1-1,CASSRRTGLYTEAFF,TGTGCCAGCAGCCGAAGAACAGGGTTATACACTGAAGCTTTCTTT
NA,TRBV19,few,TRBJ1-1,CASLLGGTEAFF,TGTGCCAGTCTCCTGGGGGGCACTGAAGCTTTCTTT
NA,TRBV2,few,TRBJ1-2,CASRTVSYGYTF,TGTGCCAGCAGAACGGTCAGCTATGGCTACACCTTC
TRBD2,TRBV4-2,NA,TRBJ2-2,CASSQERGGGTGELFF,TGTGCCAGCAGCCAAGAGCGGGGGGGCGGCACCGGGGAGCTGTTTTTT
NA,TRBV7-2,many,TRBJ1-2,CASTFRGGLTNYGYTF,TGTGCCAGCACTTTCAGGGGAGGGCTGACTAACTATGGCTACACCTTC
TRBD1,TRBV12-3/TRBV12-4,many,TRBJ1-1,CASSGTGLDTEAFF,TGTGCCAGCAGTGGGACAGGTCTTGACACTGAAGCTTTCTTT
NA,TRBV6-2/TRBV6-3,NA,TRBJ2-1,CASSALGVNEQFF,TGTGCCAGCAGTGCCCTAGGGGTCAATGAGCAGTTCTTC
NA,TRBV6-2/TRBV6-3,few,TRBJ1-1,CASRLLQGNTEAFF,TGTGCCAGCAGATTGTTACAGGGCAACACTGAAGCTTTCTTT
TRBD2,TRBV7-9,once,TRBJ2-3,CASRPRGGGATDTQYF,TGTGCCAGCAGACCCCGGGGGGGCGGTGCCACAGATACGCAGTATTTT
NA,TRBV10-2,few,TRBJ2-7,CASSFGVQGAYEQYF,TGCGCCAGCAGTTTCGGAGTGCAGGGAGCCTACGAGCAGTACTTC
NA,TRBV7-4,NA,TRBJ1-1,CASSPGKRLGDTEAFF,TGTGCCAGCAGCCCAGGGAAGCGTCTCGGGGACACTGAAGCTTTCTTT